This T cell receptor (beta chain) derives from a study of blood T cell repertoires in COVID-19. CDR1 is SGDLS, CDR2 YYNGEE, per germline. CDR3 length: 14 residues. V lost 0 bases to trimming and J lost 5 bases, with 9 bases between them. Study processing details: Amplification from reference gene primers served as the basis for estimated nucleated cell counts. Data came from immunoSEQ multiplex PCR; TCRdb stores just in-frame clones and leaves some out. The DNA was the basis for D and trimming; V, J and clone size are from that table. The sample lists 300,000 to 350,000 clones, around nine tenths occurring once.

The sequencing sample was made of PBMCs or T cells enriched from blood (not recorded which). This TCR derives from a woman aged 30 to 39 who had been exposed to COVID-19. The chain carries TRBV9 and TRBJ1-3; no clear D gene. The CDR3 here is CASSVDPDRNTIYF. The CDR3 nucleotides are TGTGCCAGCAGCGTAGACCCAGATAGAAACACCATATATTTT.